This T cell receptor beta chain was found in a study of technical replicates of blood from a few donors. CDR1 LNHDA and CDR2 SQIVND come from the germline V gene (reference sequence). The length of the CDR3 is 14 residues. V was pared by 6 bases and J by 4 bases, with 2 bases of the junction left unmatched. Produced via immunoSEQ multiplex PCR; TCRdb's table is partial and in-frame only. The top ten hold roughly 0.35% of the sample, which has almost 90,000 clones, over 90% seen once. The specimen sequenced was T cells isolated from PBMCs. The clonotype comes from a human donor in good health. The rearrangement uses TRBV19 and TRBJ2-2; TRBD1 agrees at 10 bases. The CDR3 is CASRDRGGTGELFF. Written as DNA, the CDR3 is TGTGCCAGTAGGGACAGGGGGGGCACCGGGGAGCTGTTTTTT.